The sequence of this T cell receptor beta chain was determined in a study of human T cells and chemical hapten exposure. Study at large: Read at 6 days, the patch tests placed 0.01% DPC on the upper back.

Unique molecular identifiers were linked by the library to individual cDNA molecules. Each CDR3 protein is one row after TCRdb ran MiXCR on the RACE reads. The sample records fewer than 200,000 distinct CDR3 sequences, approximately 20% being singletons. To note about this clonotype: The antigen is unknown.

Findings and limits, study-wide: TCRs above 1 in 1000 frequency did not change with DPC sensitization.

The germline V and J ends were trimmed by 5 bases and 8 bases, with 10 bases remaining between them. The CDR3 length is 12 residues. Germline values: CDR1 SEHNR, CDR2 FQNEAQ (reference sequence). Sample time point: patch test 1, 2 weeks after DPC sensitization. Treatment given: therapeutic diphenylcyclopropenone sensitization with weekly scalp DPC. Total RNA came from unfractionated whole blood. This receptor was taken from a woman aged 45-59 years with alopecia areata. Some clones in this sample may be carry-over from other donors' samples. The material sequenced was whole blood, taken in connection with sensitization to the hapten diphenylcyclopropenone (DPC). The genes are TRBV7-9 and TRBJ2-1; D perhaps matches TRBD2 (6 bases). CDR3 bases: TGTGCCAGCAGCCCACTAGCTTATGAGCAGTTCTTC. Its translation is CASSPLAYEQFF.